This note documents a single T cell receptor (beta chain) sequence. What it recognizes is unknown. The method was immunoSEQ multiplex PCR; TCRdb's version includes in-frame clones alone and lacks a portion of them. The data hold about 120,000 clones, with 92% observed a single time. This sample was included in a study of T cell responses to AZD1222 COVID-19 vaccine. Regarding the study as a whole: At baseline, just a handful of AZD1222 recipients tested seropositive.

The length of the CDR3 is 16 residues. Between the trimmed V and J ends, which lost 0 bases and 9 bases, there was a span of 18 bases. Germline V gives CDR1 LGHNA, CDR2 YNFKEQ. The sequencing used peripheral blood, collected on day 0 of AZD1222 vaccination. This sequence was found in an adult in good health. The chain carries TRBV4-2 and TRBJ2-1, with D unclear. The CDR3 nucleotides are TGTGCCAGCAGCCAAGATAGGGTCTCGCTCCCAGCTGAGCAGTTCTTC. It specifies CASSQDRVSLPAEQFF.